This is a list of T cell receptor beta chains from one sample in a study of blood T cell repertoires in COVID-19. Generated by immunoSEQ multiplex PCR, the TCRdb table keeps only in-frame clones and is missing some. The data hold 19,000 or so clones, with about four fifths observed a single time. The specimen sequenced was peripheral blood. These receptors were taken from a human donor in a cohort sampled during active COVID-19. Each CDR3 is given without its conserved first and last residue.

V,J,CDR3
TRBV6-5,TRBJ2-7,ASRLQGRSYEQY
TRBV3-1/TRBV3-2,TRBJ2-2,ASSQGGYGELF
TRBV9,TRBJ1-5,ASSVGGSNQPQH
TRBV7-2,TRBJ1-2,ASSQDQNYGYT
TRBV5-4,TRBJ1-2,ASSLGQRNYGYT
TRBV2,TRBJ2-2,ASRGLASTGELF
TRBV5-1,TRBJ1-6,ASSLEQGPLH
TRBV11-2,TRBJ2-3,ASSPGLVGRGGTDTQY
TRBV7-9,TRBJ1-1,ASSSTGASTEAF
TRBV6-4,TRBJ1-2,ASSQGAGGYT
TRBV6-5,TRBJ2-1,ASQITSYNEQF
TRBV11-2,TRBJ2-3,ASSLATSMYLDTQY
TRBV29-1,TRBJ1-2,SVGTGANYGYT
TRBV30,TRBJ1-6,AWRRMTDLNSPLH
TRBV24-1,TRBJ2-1,ATSDAGQGVGGEQF
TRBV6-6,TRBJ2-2,ASSPRSRGRAPGELF
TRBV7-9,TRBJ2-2,ASSPSTDTGELF
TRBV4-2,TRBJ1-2,ASSQEIWTGAYGYT
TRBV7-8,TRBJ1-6,ASRETEIDSPLH
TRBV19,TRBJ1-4,ASSIRGGRRTNEKLF
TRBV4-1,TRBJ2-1,ASSQVPLLAGGLMWEQF
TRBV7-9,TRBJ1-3,ASHPRTGFGQAGNTIY
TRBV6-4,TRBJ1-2,ASYSGVGGYT
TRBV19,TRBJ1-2,ASTGQENYGYT
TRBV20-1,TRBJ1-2,SARLGHYT
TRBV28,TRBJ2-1,ASSLGRVNEQF
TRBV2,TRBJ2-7,ASRPIKRGHYEQY
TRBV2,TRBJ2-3,ASFERELKDTQY
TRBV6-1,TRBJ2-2,ASSEGGLSTGELF
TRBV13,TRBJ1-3,ASSLEGQGYSGNTIY
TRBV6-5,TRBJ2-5,ASSQETGRETQY
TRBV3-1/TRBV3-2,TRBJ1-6,ASSWTGDNSPLH
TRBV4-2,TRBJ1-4,ASSQGQGEEKLF
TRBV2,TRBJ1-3,ASSWKQGTGNTIY
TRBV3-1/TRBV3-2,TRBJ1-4,ASDHPDLHNEKLF
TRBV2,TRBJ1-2,ASSPQTSASNYGYT
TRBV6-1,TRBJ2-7,ASSEAGTGGHEQY
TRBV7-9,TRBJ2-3,APGSTGQGDTQY
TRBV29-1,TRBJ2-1,SVQRGAGEQF
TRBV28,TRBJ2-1,ASSRRTGYNEQF
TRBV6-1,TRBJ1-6,ASSEMDSYSYNSPLH
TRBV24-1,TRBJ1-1,ATSGLPGQDSPAF
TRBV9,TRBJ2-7,ASSVGQGGPYEQY
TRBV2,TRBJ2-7,ASSELSVYEQY
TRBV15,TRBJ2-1,ATSFPGLGNNEQF